This T cell receptor beta chain is drawn from a study of tumor-infiltrating lymphocytes in primary liver carcinoma. Overall study: Patients were both men and women, whose ages ran from 30 to 69 years.

The approximately 17-34 mg bulk tissue piece was not sorted before simultaneous RNA and DNA extraction. Broader study findings: Blood had a significantly lower top-250-clone fraction than tumors did (p = 0.039).

The authors made TCR beta cDNA from around 500 ng total RNA with a constant-region primer. It was through three nested multiplex PCR rounds of slightly modified ARM-PCR that TCR beta libraries arose. Researchers ran the first two PCR rounds for ten to eleven cycles each with TRBV1-TRBV30 forward primers and a C-beta reverse primer. TCRdb reprocessed the multiplex PCR reads with MiXCR, giving one entry per CDR3 protein. The table records about 32,000 distinct CDR3 sequences, 70% to 80% of them present only once. This clonotype was counted between two and nine times. Antigen specificity is unknown. The junction departs from the called germline gene at one end, perhaps through a read error. The CDR3 has 12 amino acids.

The sequenced sample consisted of liver tumor tissue from sampling region 5. Subset specified: tumor region T5, tumor centre. This receptor was taken from a middle-aged man with primary liver carcinoma and hepatitis B virus infection. The V call is TRBV12-3 or TRBV12-4, the J call TRBJ2-2; D not resolved. The CDR3 protein is CDSSLRSGELFF. The CDR3 DNA reads as TGTGACAGCAGCCTCCGTTCCGGGGAGCTGTTTTTT.